This TCR beta chain was observed in a study of T cells in Graves' hyperthyroidism and ophthalmopathy. It was RNA transcripts that yielded the amplified TCR beta CDR3 regions. The study used the HTBI primer set for a first-round RT-PCR of the TCR CDR3. TCRdb reanalysed the multiplex PCR reads using MiXCR and keeps one entry per CDR3 protein. Of about 300,000 distinct CDR3 sequences in the sample, roughly a fifth were seen once. Trimming pared 6 bases from V and 5 bases from J, leaving 17 bases between. This CDR3 is built from 14 residues. This clonotype has a count of ten or more. This chain connects TRBV12-3 or TRBV12-4 to TRBJ2-7; D may be TRBD2 (5 bases). This TCR derives from a man between 50 and 59 years old with Graves' ophthalmopathy. The sequenced material came from blood. The CDR3 here is CASSRSLVSDEQYF. The CDR3 DNA follows: TGTGCCAGCAGCCGTTCTTTGGTTAGCGACGAGCAGTACTTC.